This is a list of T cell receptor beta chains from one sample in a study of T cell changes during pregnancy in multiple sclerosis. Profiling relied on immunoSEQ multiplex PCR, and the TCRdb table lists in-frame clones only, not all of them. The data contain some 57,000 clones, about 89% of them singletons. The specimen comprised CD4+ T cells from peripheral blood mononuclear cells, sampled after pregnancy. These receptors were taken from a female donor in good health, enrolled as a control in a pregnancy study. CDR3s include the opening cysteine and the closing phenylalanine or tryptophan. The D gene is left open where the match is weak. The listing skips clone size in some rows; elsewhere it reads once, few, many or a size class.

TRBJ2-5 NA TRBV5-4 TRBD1 TGTGCCAGCAGCTGGGACAGGGGGTTATCAGAGACCCAGTACTTC CASSWDRGLSETQYF
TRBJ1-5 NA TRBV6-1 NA TGTGCCAGCAGTGAACAAACAGGGCCCCCGGCACAGCCCCAGCATTTT CASSEQTGPPAQPQHF
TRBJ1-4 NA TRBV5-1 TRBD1 TGCGCCAGCCAGTGGGGCTCCGGGACAGGGGAAAAACTGTTTTTT CASQWGSGTGEKLFF
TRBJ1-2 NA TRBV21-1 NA TGTGCCAGCAGCGGGGGGACAGGGGGCTTATCGTATGGCTACACCTTC CASSGGTGGLSYGYTF
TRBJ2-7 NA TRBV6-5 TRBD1 TGTGCCAGCAGAACAGGGGGCGAGCAGTACTTC CASRTGGEQYF
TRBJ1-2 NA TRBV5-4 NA TGTGCCAGCAGCTTGCCAGGGAACTATGGCTACACCTTC CASSLPGNYGYTF
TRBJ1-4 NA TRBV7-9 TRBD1 TGTGCCAGCAGGCTCGGTGGTTGGACAGGAGATGAAAAACTGTTTTTT CASRLGGWTGDEKLFF
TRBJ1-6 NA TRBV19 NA TGTGCCAGTAGCTTCAGGGAAGAAAGTAATTCACCCCTCCACTTT CASSFREESNSPLHF
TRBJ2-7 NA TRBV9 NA TGTGCCAGCAGCGTAGCCGGGACTGTTTCCTACGAGCAGTACTTC CASSVAGTVSYEQYF
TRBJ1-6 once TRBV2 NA TGTGCCAGCAGTGAACCCCGGGGGGGGTTAGGAGAGATGTCACCCCTCCACTTT CASSEPRGGLGEMSPLHF
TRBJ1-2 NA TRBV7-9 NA TGTGCCAGCAGCCTAGGTCTGTCTAACTATGGCTACACCTTC CASSLGLSNYGYTF
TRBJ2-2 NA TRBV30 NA TGTGCCTGGCGTAAGACTAGTGCGAACACCGGGGAGCTGTTTTTT CAWRKTSANTGELFF
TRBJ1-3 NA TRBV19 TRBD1 TGTGCCAGTAGGCCCGGGACAGGGGACCCCGGAAACACCATATATTTT CASRPGTGDPGNTIYF
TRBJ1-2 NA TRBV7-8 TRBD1 TGTGCCAGCAGCTTAGAAACAGGGGGCGAGATAAAGTACTATGGCTACACCTTC CASSLETGGEIKYYGYTF
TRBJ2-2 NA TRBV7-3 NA TGTGCCAGCAGCTTCTCCCCCGAGCTAGCCATTAGAGGGGAGCTGTTTTTT CASSFSPELAIRGELFF
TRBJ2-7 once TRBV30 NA TGTGCCTGGAGTGTAATCGGGGTCGAGCAGTACTTC CAWSVIGVEQYF
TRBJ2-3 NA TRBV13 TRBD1 TGTGCCAGCAGCCCTCGACAGGGGGTTGGATCATCAGATACGCAGTATTTT CASSPRQGVGSSDTQYF
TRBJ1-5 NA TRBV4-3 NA TGCGCCAGCAGCCCGGTGATCAATCAGCCCCAGCATTTT CASSPVINQPQHF
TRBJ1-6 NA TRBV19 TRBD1 TGTGCCAGTAGCCCCATTCAGGGGGCAAATAATTCACCCCTCCACTTT CASSPIQGANNSPLHF
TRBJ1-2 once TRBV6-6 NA TGTGCCAGCAGTTACAACGTGGGAGGATATGGCTACACCTTC CASSYNVGGYGYTF
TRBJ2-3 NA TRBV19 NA TGTGCCAGTAGGGAGTTTAGAGGCACAGATACGCAGTATTTT CASREFRGTDTQYF
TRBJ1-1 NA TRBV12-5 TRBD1 TGTGCTAGTGGTTCGGGACAGGGGAACACTGAAGCTTTCTTT CASGSGQGNTEAFF
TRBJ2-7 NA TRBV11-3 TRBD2 TGTGCCAGCAGCCCCGGTGGTAGCGGGTATTCCTACGAGCAGTACTTC CASSPGGSGYSYEQYF
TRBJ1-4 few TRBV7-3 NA TGTGCCAGCAGCGAAGGAGGGCAGCCTAATGAAAAACTGTTTTTT CASSEGGQPNEKLFF
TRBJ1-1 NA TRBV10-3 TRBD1 TGTGCCATTGACAGGGGGCGGGACACTGAAGCTTTCTTT CAIDRGRDTEAFF
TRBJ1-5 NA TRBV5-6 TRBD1 TGTGCCAGCAGCTTGGCCGGCGCAGGGGGAGCTCAGCCCCAGCATTTT CASSLAGAGGAQPQHF
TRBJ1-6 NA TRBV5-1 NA TGCGCCAGCAGCTTAGCGGCGTATTCACCCCTCCACTTT CASSLAAYSPLHF
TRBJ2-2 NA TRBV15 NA TGTGCCACCAGCCCCGACCCAGGGCTTGGCGTTACCGGGGAGCTGTTTTTT CATSPDPGLGVTGELFF
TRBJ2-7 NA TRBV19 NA TGTGCCAGTAGCCCTTGGCGGGATACCTACGAGCAGTACTTC CASSPWRDTYEQYF
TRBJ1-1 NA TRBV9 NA TGTGCCAGCAGCGTAGCCAGGGAGAACACTGAAGCTTTCTTT CASSVARENTEAFF
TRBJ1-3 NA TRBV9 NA TGTGCCAGCAGCGGCGACAGGCCCCGCTCTGGAAACACCATATATTTT CASSGDRPRSGNTIYF
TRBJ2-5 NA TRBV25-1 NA TGTGCCAGCAGCGAAGTTGGGCAGCAAGAGACCCAGTACTTC CASSEVGQQETQYF
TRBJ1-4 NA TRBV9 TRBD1 TGTGCCAGCAGCACCGAACAGGGGGCGGGTGAAAAACTGTTTTTT CASSTEQGAGEKLFF
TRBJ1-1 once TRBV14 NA TGTGCCAGCAGCAACCGGGTCCTCCTCATCAAGAACACTGAAGCTTTCTTT CASSNRVLLIKNTEAFF
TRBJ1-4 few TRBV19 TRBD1 TGTGCCAGTAGGAAATCCCCGGGACAGGTCAATGAAAAACTGTTTTTT CASRKSPGQVNEKLFF
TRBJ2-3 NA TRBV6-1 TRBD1 TGTGCCAGCAGTGTAGACAGGGTCAGCACAGATACGCAGTATTTT CASSVDRVSTDTQYF
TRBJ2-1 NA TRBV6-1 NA TGTGCCAGCAGTGAATACTTCTCTGTGAATGAGCAGTTCTTC CASSEYFSVNEQFF
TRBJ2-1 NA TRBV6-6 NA TGTGCCAGCAGTTACGGGCTCAACGCAATGGCAGATGAGCAGTTCTTC CASSYGLNAMADEQFF
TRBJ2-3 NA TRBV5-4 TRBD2 TGTGCCAGCAGCGCAGAACTAGCGGGGGGAAGCACAGATACGCAGTATTTT CASSAELAGGSTDTQYF
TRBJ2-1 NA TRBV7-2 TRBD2 TGTGCCAGCAGCTTAGTTTTCGGGGGGGGCAATGAGCAGTTCTTC CASSLVFGGGNEQFF
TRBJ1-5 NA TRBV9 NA TGTGCCAGCAGCGTAGGTCAGGGTTTCAATCAGCCCCAGCATTTT CASSVGQGFNQPQHF
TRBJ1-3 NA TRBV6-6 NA TGTGCCAGCGTAACTCTCACAGGGTTCTCTAACACCATATATTTT CASVTLTGFSNTIYF
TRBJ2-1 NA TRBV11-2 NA TGTGCCAGCAGCTTAGCTGGACTCTACAATGAGCAGTTCTTC CASSLAGLYNEQFF
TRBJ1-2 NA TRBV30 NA TGTGCCTGGAGTCGGCAGGCGGGTGGCTACACCTTC CAWSRQAGGYTF
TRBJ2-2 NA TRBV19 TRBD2 TGTGCCAGTAGGATAACACTAGCGGGGGGGCCGAACACCGGGGAGCTGTTTTTT CASRITLAGGPNTGELFF